These 12 T cell receptor beta chains share one sample of origin, sequenced in a study of shared clonotypes between healthy human individuals. The data were produced by immunoSEQ multiplex PCR, yet TCRdb's version contains in-frame clones alone and is incomplete. The sample has millions of clones; around 94% are singletons. Sequencing used naive CD4+ T cells sorted from blood. Subset noted: CD45RA+ positively selected. These TCRs come from a man in his late teens or twenties in good health.

This rearrangement joins TRBV2 to TRBJ1-2; D is perhaps TRBD1 (6 bases). V lost 4 bases, J lost 0 bases, and 21 bases lay in between. The CDR3 loop spans 18 amino acids. Germline V lookup: CDR1 SNHLY, CDR2 FYNNEI. CDR3 nucleotides: TGTGCCAGCAGTGCCCAGGGGAAGGGGACCGCTGCTAACTATGGCTACACCTTC. Translating it yields CASSAQGKGTAANYGYTF.

CDR3 protein: CASSWGTAVAANEKLFF. The CDR3 coding sequence is TGCGCCAGCAGCTGGGGGACGGCTGTTGCGGCTAATGAAAAACTGTTTTTT. V usage is TRBV5-1 and J usage is TRBJ1-4, with D tentatively TRBD1 (5 bases). Germline CDR1 SGHRS, CDR2 YFSETQ. The CDR3 has 17 amino acids. With 3 bases removed from V and 3 bases from J, the gap between germline ends came to 18 bases.

V gene TRBV2 combines with J gene TRBJ1-6; the D is unclear. The CDR3 is made up of 14 amino acids. CDR1 and CDR2 (germline): SNHLY, FYNNEI. V was pared by 7 bases and J by 7 bases, with 14 bases between. CDR3 in amino acids: CASKLIANNSPLHF. The CDR3 DNA is TGTGCCAGCAAGTTGATAGCTAACAATTCACCCCTCCACTTT.

The chain carries TRBV6-5 and TRBJ2-7; 7 bases match TRBD1. CDR1 and CDR2 (germline): MNHEY, SVGAGI. J was trimmed by 5 bases and V by 2 bases; bases with no gene match: 3. CDR3 length: 13 amino acids. The DNA for the CDR3 is TGTGCCAGCAGTTACACCACAGGGGACGAGCAGTACTTC. As protein: CASSYTTGDEQYF.

This clone has just one count. The V and J genes are TRBV11-2 and TRBJ1-2; TRBD1 aligns across 10 bases. Germline V gene sequence: CDR1 SGHAT, CDR2 FQNNGV. The CDR3 length is 17 residues. The V gene end was trimmed by 0 bases and the J gene end by 0 bases; junction bases not matched to a gene: 4. The CDR3 is CASSLDRGTGANYGYTF. For the CDR3, the DNA is TGTGCCAGCAGCTTAGATCGGGGGACAGGGGCTAACTATGGCTACACCTTC. Complete variable domain (other parts from reference TRBV11-2 and TRBJ1-2): EAGVAQSPRYKIIEKRQSVAFWCNPISGHATLYWYQQILGQGPKLLIQFQNNGVVDDSQLPKDRFSAERLKGVDSTLKIQPAKLEDSAVYLCASSLDRGTGANYGYTFGSGTRLTVV.

The chain recombines TRBV6-6 with TRBJ1-1; 9 positions match TRBD1. Germline CDR1 and CDR2: MNHNY and SVGAGI (reference sequence). Unmatched junction bases numbered 5, after V lost 5 bases and J lost 1 base. The CDR3 spans 15 residues. The CDR3 protein is CASSTPGQGNTEAFF. CDR3 bases: TGTGCCAGCAGTACTCCGGGACAGGGGAACACTGAAGCTTTCTTT.

V gene TRBV5-5 combines with J gene TRBJ1-5, with 9 bases fitting TRBD1. The CDR3 sequence is 16 residues long. V lost 4 bases to trimming and J lost 1 base; unmatched junction nucleotides: 6. Per germline, CDR1 SGHKS and CDR2 YYEKEE (reference sequence). This CDR3 reads CASSLGTGLSNQPQHF. The CDR3 DNA sequence: TGTGCCAGCAGCCTGGGGACAGGGTTAAGCAATCAGCCCCAGCATTTT.

The count of this clone is one. This sequence joins TRBV10-2 and TRBJ2-1; 8 bases align to TRBD2. Germline V gene data show CDR1 as WSHSY and CDR2 as SAAADI. V lost 5 bases, J lost 6 bases, and 9 bases stayed unmatched. The CDR3 totals 15 residues. CDR3 sequence (DNA): TGCGCCAGCAGTAGTCGGGGGGGGCTTTCCAATGAGCAGTTCTTC. It translates to CASSSRGGLSNEQFF.

The chain couples TRBV7-9 to TRBJ1-2; no reliable D call. The ends were cut back, 2 bases at V and 8 bases at J, with 9 bases in the middle. CDR1 is SEHNR, CDR2 FQNEAQ, per germline (reference sequence). The CDR3 spans 12 residues. The CDR3 reads CASSLLAGGYTF. The CDR3, as DNA: TGTGCCAGCAGCTTACTAGCGGGCGGCTACACCTTC. Drawing the rest from reference TRBV7-9 and TRBJ1-2, the complete variable domain is DTGVSQNPRHKITKRGQNVTFRCDPISEHNRLYWYRQTLGQGPEFLTYFQNEAQLEKSRLLSDRFSAERPKGSFSTLEIQRTEQGDSAMYLCASSLLAGGYTFGSGTRLTVV.

The genes are TRBV10-3 and TRBJ1-1; D remains unclear. The CDR3 length is 12 residues. Germline values: CDR1 ENHRY, CDR2 SYGVKD. Trimming stripped 2 bases from V and 6 bases from J, with 7 bases between. The CDR3 region is CAISEGSAEAFF. CDR3 bases: TGTGCCATCAGTGAGGGCTCAGCTGAAGCTTTCTTT.

The gene calls are TRBV5-1 and TRBJ1-1; D gene uncertain. CDR3 size: 14 residues. Germline lookup yields CDR1 SGHRS and CDR2 YFSETQ. V gave up 4 bases and J gave up 0 bases, with 10 bases separating them. The DNA of the CDR3 is TGCGCCAGCAGCCAACGTAACCTGAACACTGAAGCTTTCTTT. Its translation is CASSQRNLNTEAFF. Filled out from reference TRBV5-1 and TRBJ1-1, the complete variable domain reads KAGVTQTPRYLIKTRGQQVTLSCSPISGHRSVSWYQQTPGQGLQFLFEYFSETQRNKGNFPGRFSGRQFSNSRSEMNVSTLELGDSALYLCASSQRNLNTEAFFGQGTRLTVV.

Comment on this clone: Different DNA sequences within this sample yield the same CDR3. The rearrangement joins TRBV30 to TRBJ2-3, with D possibly matching TRBD1 (5 bases). From germline, CDR1 is GTSNPN and CDR2 SVGIG (reference sequence). The V and J ends lost 1 base and 2 bases respectively, with 7 bases between them. The CDR3 has 13 residues. Written as DNA, the CDR3 is TGTGCCTGGAGTGCAGGGTCCACAGATACGCAGTATTTT. Residues: CAWSAGSTDTQYF.